These 24 T cell receptor beta chains came from one sample sequenced in a study of T cell responses to AZD1222 COVID-19 vaccine. Repertoires were generated with immunoSEQ multiplex PCR, while TCRdb's copy carries only in-frame clones and drops some. The table records about 48,000 clones, around 86% of them present only once. Source: peripheral blood, taken 28 days after the second AZD1222 dose. The receptors stem from an adult who received the AZD1222 COVID-19 vaccine.

The chain recombines TRBV25-1 with TRBJ2-7, with TRBD1 identical over 10 bases. The germline gives CDR1 MGHDK, CDR2 SYGVNS. CDR3 length: 15 residues. V trimming: 3 bases; J trimming: 4 bases; junction bases outside the gene matches: 6. The CDR3 spells CASSDPTGGGYEQYF. CDR3 nucleotides: TGTGCCAGCAGTGACCCGACAGGGGGCGGTTACGAGCAGTACTTC.

The J gene is TRBJ1-1, the V gene TRBV11-3; D is unresolved. CDR1 SGHNT and CDR2 YENEEA come from the germline V gene. The length of the CDR3 is 12 residues. Trimming removed 4 bases at V and 10 bases at J, with 13 bases between. CDR3 sequence (DNA): TGTGCCAGCAGCTCAGGCGGAATGCGAGCTTTCTTT. Translating it yields CASSSGGMRAFF.

The rearrangement joins TRBV11-3 to TRBJ2-2; D gene ambiguous. In germline, CDR1 is SGHNT, CDR2 YENEEA. The CDR3 spans 13 residues. Trimming took off 1 base at V and 10 bases at J, with 10 bases between the two ends. The CDR3 sequence: CASSLAPKEELFF. As DNA, the CDR3 is TGTGCCAGCAGCTTAGCCCCAAAGGAGGAGCTGTTTTTT.

V usage is TRBV25-1 and J usage is TRBJ2-2; D tentatively reads TRBD1 or TRBD2 (5 bases each). Per germline, CDR1 MGHDK and CDR2 SYGVNS. V was pared by 6 bases and J by 7 bases, with 18 bases between. CDR3 length: 15 residues. The CDR3 loop is CASREVGAGDGELFF. In nucleotides, the CDR3 is TGTGCCAGCAGGGAGGTTGGGGCAGGAGACGGGGAGCTGTTTTTT.

This rearrangement joins TRBV5-1 to TRBJ1-2; 7 bases are a match to TRBD1. J gave up 0 bases and V 4 bases, and 9 bases lay outside the gene matches. Looked up from germline, CDR1 is SGHRS and CDR2 is YFSETQ. The CDR3 extends over 16 amino acids. The CDR3 DNA reads TGCGCCAGCAGCACAACGACAGGGTACACTAACTATGGCTACACCTTC. This encodes CASSTTTGYTNYGYTF.

The V call is TRBV2, the J call TRBJ2-3; the match to TRBD2 covers 13 bases. The V gene's germline CDR1 is SNHLY and CDR2 FYNNEI. Losses at the gene ends were 7 bases for V and 5 bases for J; bases not matched to a gene: 6. CDR3 length: 15 residues. This CDR3 reads CASNGLAGAKDTQYF. In DNA, the CDR3 is TGTGCCAGCAATGGACTAGCGGGAGCGAAAGATACGCAGTATTTT. The whole variable domain, remainder taken from reference TRBV2 and TRBJ2-3, is EPEVTQTPSHQVTQMGQEVILRCVPISNHLYFYWYRQILGQKVEFLVSFYNNEISEKSEIFDDQFSVERPDGSNFTLKIRSTKLEDSAMYFCASNGLAGAKDTQYFGPGTRLTVL.

The chain carries TRBV18 and TRBJ2-1, with 10 bases aligning to TRBD1. The V gene's germline CDR1 is KGHSH and CDR2 LQKENI. This CDR3 has 13 amino acids. V was clipped by 8 bases and J by 5 bases; unmatched bases: 3. In DNA, the CDR3 is TGTGCCAGCGTCGGACAGGGGGACAATGAGCAGTTCTTC. Protein sequence: CASVGQGDNEQFF.

This chain joins TRBV7-3 and TRBJ2-3; perhaps TRBD1 as D (6 bases). V was trimmed by 2 bases and J by 4 bases, leaving 13 bases between them. CDR3 length: 15 residues. Germline CDR1 is SGHTA and CDR2 is FQGTGA. The CDR3 region is CASSLGLQGPDTQYF. DNA of the CDR3: TGTGCCAGCAGCTTAGGCTTGCAGGGGCCAGATACGCAGTATTTT.

The rearrangement uses TRBV7-6 and TRBJ2-2; no firm D call. Germline V CDR1 and CDR2: SGHVS, FNYEAQ. The V end was cut by 0 bases, the J end by 3 bases, with 8 bases between. This CDR3 comprises 15 residues. The CDR3 is CASSLALSDTGELFF. In DNA form, the CDR3 reads TGTGCCAGCAGCTTAGCATTATCAGACACCGGGGAGCTGTTTTTT.

The rearrangement joins TRBV15 to TRBJ1-2; D not certain. Germline CDR1 LNHNV, CDR2 YYDKDF (reference sequence). Trimming removed 0 bases from V and 1 base from J, with 6 bases in between. The CDR3 covers 14 residues. The CDR3 sequence is CATSRDGLNYGYTF. The DNA for the CDR3 is TGTGCCACCAGCAGAGATGGTCTTAACTATGGCTACACCTTC.

The chain joins TRBV2 to TRBJ2-3; D unresolved. The CDR3 runs to 15 residues. The germline V gene has CDR1 SNHLY and CDR2 FYNNEI. Trimming removed 1 base at V and 1 base at J, with 9 bases between. The CDR3 sequence is CASSEGGIRTDTQYF. The CDR3 nucleotides are TGTGCCAGCAGTGAAGGGGGTATCCGCACAGATACGCAGTATTTT.

In DNA form, the CDR3 reads TGTGCCAGCAGCCAATGGGGGGAACAAGAGACCCAGTACTTC. Translation gives CASSQWGEQETQYF. The V gene is TRBV16, the J gene TRBJ2-5; D possibly corresponds to TRBD2 (6 bases). The CDR3 length is 14 residues. V was pared by 1 base and J by 2 bases, with 8 bases between. The V gene's germline CDR1 is KGHSY and CDR2 FQNENV.

The V call is TRBV11-3, the J call TRBJ2-7, with 15 bases aligning to TRBD2. V lost 0 bases to trimming and J lost 2 bases; unmatched junction nucleotides: 2. Germline-derived CDR1 and CDR2 are SGHNT and YENEEA. The CDR3 has 17 residues. The CDR3 DNA follows: TGTGCCAGCAGCTTAGACGGACTAGCGGGAGGGCCCTACGAGCAGTACTTC. It specifies CASSLDGLAGGPYEQYF.

The genes are TRBV11-2 and TRBJ2-7, with TRBD2 matching 10 bases. Germline-derived CDR1 and CDR2 are SGHAT and FQNNGV. V was clipped by 4 bases and J by 8 bases; unmatched bases: 11. CDR3 length: 15 residues. CDR3 bases: TGTGCCAGCAGCTCCCCCAAGCGGGAGGGCCTTAAGCAGTACTTC. Residues: CASSSPKREGLKQYF. Looking up the rest from reference TRBV11-2 and TRBJ2-7 gives the full variable domain: EAGVAQSPRYKIIEKRQSVAFWCNPISGHATLYWYQQILGQGPKLLIQFQNNGVVDDSQLPKDRFSAERLKGVDSTLKIQPAKLEDSAVYLCASSSPKREGLKQYFGPGTRLTVT.

The chain uses TRBV28 and TRBJ2-1; D perhaps matches TRBD2 (6 bases). Germline V gives CDR1 MDHEN, CDR2 SYDVKM. The CDR3 covers 15 residues. V was trimmed by 2 bases and J by 9 bases, leaving 17 bases between them. The CDR3 sequence is CASSLGRERGTEQFF. The DNA for the CDR3 is TGTGCCAGCAGTTTAGGTCGGGAGAGGGGTACTGAGCAGTTCTTC.

This sequence joins TRBV9 and TRBJ1-1, with D unresolved. Germline V gene lookup returns CDR1 SGDLS and CDR2 YYNGEE. Trimming took off 0 bases at V and 3 bases at J, with 6 bases between the two ends. The CDR3 is 13 amino acids. Written as DNA, the CDR3 is TGTGCCAGCAGCGTAGGCGGTGACACTGAAGCTTTCTTT. Residues: CASSVGGDTEAFF. Based on the CDR3 plus reference TRBV9 and TRBJ1-1, the full variable domain is DSGVTQTPKHLITATGQRVTLRCSPRSGDLSVYWYQQSLDQGLQFLIQYYNGEERAKGNILERFSAQQFPDLHSELNLSSLELGDSALYFCASSVGGDTEAFFGQGTRLTVV.

The genes are TRBV10-1 and TRBJ2-7; D may be TRBD1 (5 bases). V gave up 7 bases and J gave up 6 bases, with 16 bases separating them. Germline CDR1 and CDR2: WNHNN and SYGVQD (reference sequence). The CDR3 has 13 amino acids. The CDR3 sequence is CASNRQPQSEQYF. CDR3 DNA sequence: TGCGCCAGCAATAGACAGCCTCAGTCCGAGCAGTACTTC.

The sample holds one count of this clone. The chain employs TRBV25-1 and TRBJ2-7; TRBD1 aligns across 7 bases. CDR1 is MGHDK and CDR2 is SYGVNS in the germline V gene. The length of the CDR3 is 13 residues. V shed 8 bases, J shed 5 bases, and the junction held 9 bases outside the gene matches. Here the CDR3 DNA reads TGTGCCAGCTCTTCTGACAGGGACAACGAGCAGTACTTC. Protein product: CASSSDRDNEQYF.

The chain uses TRBV7-2 and TRBJ2-2; weak D call: TRBD1 (6 bases). The CDR3 totals 14 residues. CDR1 is SGHTA, CDR2 FQGNSA, per germline. Trimming pared 4 bases from V and 4 bases from J, leaving 10 bases between. CDR3 bases: TGTGCCAGCAGCTCTGGACAGCGCACCGGGGAGCTGTTTTTT. This codes for CASSSGQRTGELFF.

The CDR3 sequence is CASSVGTDNSPLHF. DNA for the CDR3: TGTGCCAGCAGCGTCGGGACAGATAATTCACCCCTCCACTTT. The chain recombines TRBV9 with TRBJ1-6; TRBD1 matches 7 bases. V lost 2 bases to trimming and J lost 5 bases; unmatched junction nucleotides: 1. Germline CDR1 SGDLS, CDR2 YYNGEE. This CDR3 comprises 14 residues.

In this sample, this clone turned up once. The chain is built from TRBV28 and TRBJ2-7, with unresolved D. CDR3 length: 12 amino acids. With 3 bases removed from V and 6 bases from J, the gap between germline ends came to 9 bases. Germline values: CDR1 MDHEN, CDR2 SYDVKM. The CDR3 DNA follows: TGTGCCAGCAGTTTTAACCGGCTCGAGCAGTACTTC. Translation gives CASSFNRLEQYF.

This clone was picked up a small number of times. CDR3 region: CASSRTGTGELFF. DNA for the CDR3: TGCGCCAGCAGTAGGACAGGGACCGGGGAGCTGTTTTTT. The chain is built from TRBV10-1 and TRBJ2-2; 8 bases fit TRBD1. From germline, CDR1 is WNHNN and CDR2 SYGVQD (reference sequence). CDR3 length: 13 amino acids. V was clipped by 5 bases and J by 5 bases; unmatched bases: 1.

This sequence joins TRBV7-3 and TRBJ2-1; 7 nucleotides agree with TRBD1. CDR1 is SGHTA and CDR2 is FQGTGA in the germline V gene. J gave up 6 bases and V 0 bases, and 11 bases lay outside the gene matches. The CDR3 loop spans 17 amino acids. CDR3 in amino acids: CASSLTLGEAGGNEQFF. The DNA for the CDR3 is TGTGCCAGCAGCTTAACTCTGGGCGAGGCAGGGGGCAATGAGCAGTTCTTC. The full variable domain, completed using reference TRBV7-3 and TRBJ2-1, is GAGVSQTPSNKVTEKGKYVELRCDPISGHTALYWYRQSLGQGPEFLIYFQGTGAADDSGLPNDRFFAVRPEGSVSTLKIQRTERGDSAVYLCASSLTLGEAGGNEQFFGPGTRLTVL.

The chain joins TRBV14 to TRBJ1-3, with D unresolved. Trimming removed 2 bases from V and 4 bases from J, with 6 bases in between. Germline V lookup: CDR1 SGHDN, CDR2 FVKESK. The CDR3 consists of 13 residues. DNA of the CDR3: TGTGCCAGCAGCCAATTGATCGGAAACACCATATATTTT. Its protein product is CASSQLIGNTIYF.